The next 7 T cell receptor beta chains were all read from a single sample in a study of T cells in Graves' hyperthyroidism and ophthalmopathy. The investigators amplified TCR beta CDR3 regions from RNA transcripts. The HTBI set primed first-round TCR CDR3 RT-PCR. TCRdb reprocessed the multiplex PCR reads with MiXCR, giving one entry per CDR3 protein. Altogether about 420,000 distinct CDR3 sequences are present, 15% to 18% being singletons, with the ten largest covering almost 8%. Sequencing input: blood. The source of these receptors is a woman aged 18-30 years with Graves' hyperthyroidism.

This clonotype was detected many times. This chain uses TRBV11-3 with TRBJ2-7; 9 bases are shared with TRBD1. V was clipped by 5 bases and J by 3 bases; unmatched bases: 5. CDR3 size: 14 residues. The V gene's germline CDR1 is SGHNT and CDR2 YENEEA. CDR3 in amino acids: CASSRTGDGYEQYF. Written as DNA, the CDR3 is TGTGCCAGCAGCCGGACAGGGGATGGCTACGAGCAGTACTTC.

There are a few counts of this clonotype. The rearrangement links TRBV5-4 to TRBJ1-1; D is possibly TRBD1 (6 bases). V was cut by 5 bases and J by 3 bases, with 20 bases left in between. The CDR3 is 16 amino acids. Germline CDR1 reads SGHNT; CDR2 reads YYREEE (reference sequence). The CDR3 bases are TGTGCCAGCAGTCATGGACAGTTAGGCCCACACACTGAAGCTTTCTTT. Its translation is CASSHGQLGPHTEAFF.

CDR3 loop: CSVEGRAISYNEQFF. CDR3 nucleotides: TGCAGCGTTGAAGGTAGGGCCATCTCCTACAATGAGCAGTTCTTC. The V call is TRBV29-1, the J call TRBJ2-1; no clear D gene. CDR1 and CDR2 (germline): SQVTM, ANQGSEA. V was clipped by 1 base and J by 0 bases, with 10 bases between them. CDR3 size: 15 residues.

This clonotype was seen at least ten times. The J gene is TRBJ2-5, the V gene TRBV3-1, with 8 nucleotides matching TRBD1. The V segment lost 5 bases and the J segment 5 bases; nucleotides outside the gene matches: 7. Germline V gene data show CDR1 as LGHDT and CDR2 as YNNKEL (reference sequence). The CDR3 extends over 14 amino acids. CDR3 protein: CASSTRGHLETQYF. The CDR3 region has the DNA TGTGCCAGCAGCACCAGGGGGCATTTGGAGACCCAGTACTTC.

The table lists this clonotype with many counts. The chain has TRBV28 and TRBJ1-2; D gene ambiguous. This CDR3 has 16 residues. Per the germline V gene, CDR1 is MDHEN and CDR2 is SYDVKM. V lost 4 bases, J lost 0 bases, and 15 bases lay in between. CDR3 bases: TGTGCCAGCAGTTCCACCCTCAGTGCAGCTAACTATGGCTACACCTTC. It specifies CASSSTLSAANYGYTF.

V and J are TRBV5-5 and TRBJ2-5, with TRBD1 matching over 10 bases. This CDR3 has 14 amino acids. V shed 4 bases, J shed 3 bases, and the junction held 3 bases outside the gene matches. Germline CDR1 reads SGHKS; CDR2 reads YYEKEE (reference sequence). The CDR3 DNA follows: TGTGCCAGCAGCCCGACAGGGGGCAAAGAGACCCAGTACTTC. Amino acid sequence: CASSPTGGKETQYF.

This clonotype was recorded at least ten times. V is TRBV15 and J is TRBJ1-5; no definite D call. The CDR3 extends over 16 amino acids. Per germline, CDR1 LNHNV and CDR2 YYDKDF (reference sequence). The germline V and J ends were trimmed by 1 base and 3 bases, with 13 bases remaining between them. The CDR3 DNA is TGTGCCACCAGCAGAGTAGGACGGGCATACAATCAGCCCCAGCATTTT. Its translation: CATSRVGRAYNQPQHF.